Ten or more counts support the clone carrying this T cell receptor (beta chain). A library made for alpha chains picked up this beta chain off target, so its size means little. These data come from a study of spatial heterogeneity in lung cancer. Turning to the study itself: Detected beta-chain sequences consistently exceeded alpha-chain sequences. In the raw reads, each unique TCR and UMI combination was present more than ten times on average.

Time point described: sample taken at primary tumor resection. Whole RNA was taken from tumor, nontumor lung or frozen PBMC; it was then sequenced unsorted. A unique molecular identifier was carried by every single TCR cDNA molecule. TCRdb analysed the 5' RACE reads with MiXCR anew, one entry per CDR3 protein. Of about 10,000 distinct CDR3 sequences in the sample, approximately 3.5% were seen once. The sequenced sample was PBMCs, obtained at surgery. This clonotype was sampled from a female donor with early-stage non-small cell lung cancer.

CDR3 nucleotide sequence: TGTGCCACCGCCCGTCCGTCGGGTCTTGAAGCTTTCTTT. Amino acids: CATARPSGLEAFF. The chain couples TRBV6-2 or TRBV6-3 to TRBJ1-1; D ambiguous. CDR1 and CDR2 (germline): MNHEY, SVGEGT. The CDR3 runs to 13 residues. V was pared by 10 bases and J by 7 bases, with 19 bases between.